What follows are 18 T cell receptor beta chains derived from one specimen sequenced in a study of blood T cell repertoires in COVID-19 (dated by TCRdb to about 2020). Libraries were constructed by the immunoSEQ multiplex PCR assay. TCRdb provides this immuneACCESS table in a form limited to in-frame rearrangements. Some clones are lacking; in checked studies, under half of them reflect an unresolved V gene, and why the rest are absent is not known. Here the sample has some 100,000 clones; 81% occur a single time. The top ten constitute less than 11% of the sample. Sequencing used peripheral blood. The receptors originated from a human donor in a cohort sampled during active COVID-19.

The chain joins TRBV7-9 to TRBJ1-3, with TRBD1 matching 10 bases. V gave up 5 bases and J gave up 1 base; unmatched junction bases: 2. The CDR3 is 15 residues long. CDR1 and CDR2 (germline): SEHNR, FQNEAQ (reference sequence). The CDR3 sequence is CASSRDRGSGNTIYF. Here the CDR3 DNA reads TGTGCCAGCAGCCGGGACAGGGGTTCTGGAAACACCATATATTTT.

The J gene is TRBJ1-2, the V gene TRBV4-3; D not certain. Trimming cost V 3 bases and J 8 bases, with 13 bases left between them. This CDR3 region has 13 residues. The germline CDR1 and CDR2 sequences are LGHNA and YSLEER. CDR3 protein: CASSQLDGGGYTF. The CDR3 nucleotides are TGCGCCAGCAGCCAGTTGGACGGAGGAGGCTACACCTTC.

The chain is built from TRBV2 and TRBJ2-2; 7 bases map to TRBD2. J lost 1 base, V lost 4 bases, and 3 bases had no gene match. Germline V gene data show CDR1 as SNHLY and CDR2 as FYNNEI. This CDR3 comprises 15 residues. The CDR3 nucleotides are TGTGCCAGCAGTGTCTGGGGGGGGAACACCGGGGAGCTGTTTTTT. As protein: CASSVWGGNTGELFF.

The chain employs TRBV30 and TRBJ2-7, with TRBD2 matching over 9 bases. This CDR3 region has 15 residues. Germline V gene data show CDR1 as GTSNPN and CDR2 as SVGIG (reference sequence). V trimming: 0 bases; J trimming: 2 bases; junction bases outside the gene matches: 5. The CDR3, as DNA: TGTGCCTGGAGTGTACTTGGCGGGGGGGCCTACGAGCAGTACTTC. This sequence encodes CAWSVLGGGAYEQYF.

The CDR3 sequence: CASSPAGPIYEQYF. The CDR3 DNA reads as TGTGCCAGCTCACCTGCAGGGCCTATCTACGAGCAGTACTTC. The rearrangement uses TRBV18 and TRBJ2-7; D is perhaps TRBD1 (5 bases). CDR3 length equals 14 residues. The germline V gene has CDR1 KGHSH and CDR2 LQKENI. The V and J ends lost 3 bases and 3 bases respectively, with 12 bases between them.

The chain is built from TRBV5-1 and TRBJ2-3, with TRBD2 identical over 8 bases. CDR1 is SGHRS, CDR2 YFSETQ, per germline. This CDR3 is built from 12 residues. Unmatched junction bases numbered 0, after V lost 5 bases and J lost 4 bases. This chain's CDR3 is CASRREADTQYF. CDR3 bases: TGCGCCAGCAGGCGGGAGGCAGATACGCAGTATTTT.

The sample holds a few counts of this clone. The chain uses TRBV19 and TRBJ1-5; D gene ambiguous. The CDR3 loop spans 15 amino acids. Germline assignment: CDR1 LNHDA and CDR2 SQIVND (reference sequence). Trimming took 3 bases from V and 0 from J, leaving 9 bases between them. CDR3 protein: CASSMEGYSNQPQHF. Here the CDR3 DNA reads TGTGCCAGTAGTATGGAGGGATATAGCAATCAGCCCCAGCATTTT.

The chain is built from TRBV29-1 and TRBJ2-7; 8 positions match TRBD1. Germline V gene lookup returns CDR1 SQVTM and CDR2 ANQGSEA. V shed 6 bases, J shed 4 bases, and the junction held 14 bases outside the gene matches. This CDR3 is built from 15 residues. The chain's CDR3 is CSVRPGQGLLYEQYF. For the CDR3, the DNA is TGCAGCGTGCGACCTGGACAGGGATTATTATACGAGCAGTACTTC.

The V and J genes are TRBV5-4 and TRBJ2-7; 8 nucleotides agree with TRBD2. The CDR3 has 14 residues. Germline assignment: CDR1 SGHNT and CDR2 YYREEE (reference sequence). J was trimmed by 2 bases and V by 4 bases; bases with no gene match: 5. The CDR3 is CASSPPGGAYEQYF. In nucleotides, the CDR3 is TGTGCCAGCAGCCCGCCCGGGGGGGCCTACGAGCAGTACTTC. The full variable domain, rest sourced from reference TRBV5-4 and TRBJ2-7, is ETGVTQSPTHLIKTRGQQVTLRCSSQSGHNTVSWYQQALGQGPQFIFQYYREEENGRGNFPPRFSGLQFPNYSSELNVNALELDDSALYLCASSPPGGAYEQYFGPGTRLTVT.

V and J are TRBV19 and TRBJ1-2; D is perhaps TRBD1 (5 bases). Trimming shortened V by 2 bases and J by 4 bases, and 8 bases separated the two germline ends. The CDR3 is 13 residues long. The germline gives CDR1 LNHDA, CDR2 SQIVND (reference sequence). The CDR3 DNA follows: TGTGCCAGTAGTATAAGGGGCATCTATGGCTACACCTTC. It codes for CASSIRGIYGYTF.

This clone was seen a few times. The identical CDR3 is also encoded by other nucleotide sequences in the sample. This chain links TRBV25-1 with TRBJ1-4, with D tentatively TRBD1 (6 bases). Germline loops: CDR1 MGHDK, CDR2 SYGVNS. The V and J ends lost 9 bases and 3 bases respectively, with 14 bases between them. This CDR3 comprises 14 residues. CDR3 region: CASSNRAANEKLFF. CDR3 DNA sequence: TGTGCCAGTAGTAACAGGGCGGCTAATGAAAAACTGTTTTTT.

The V and J genes are TRBV4-1 and TRBJ1-2, with D uncertain. V shed 4 bases and J shed 0 bases, with 15 bases lying between them. CDR1 is MGHRA, CDR2 YSYEKL, per germline. This CDR3 comprises 16 residues. The CDR3 DNA is TGCGCCAGCAGCCCCGAGGCGGTGGCCGCTAACTATGGCTACACCTTC. It codes for CASSPEAVAANYGYTF.

V usage is TRBV6-5 and J usage is TRBJ2-5; TRBD1 is a possible D gene (6 bases). Trimming pared 6 bases from V and 4 bases from J, leaving 18 bases between. CDR3 length equals 15 residues. Germline values: CDR1 MNHEY, CDR2 SVGAGI. CDR3 residues: CASSPRIQGRETQYF. The CDR3 DNA is TGTGCCAGCAGCCCCCGTATACAGGGAAGAGAGACCCAGTACTTC.

The rearrangement joins TRBV7-9 to TRBJ2-5; TRBD1 agrees at 9 bases. This CDR3 contains 16 residues. Germline-derived CDR1 and CDR2 are SEHNR and FQNEAQ (reference sequence). J was trimmed by 5 bases and V by 5 bases; bases with no gene match: 12. CDR3 in amino acids: CASSDPGQGRAETQYF. CDR3 in DNA: TGTGCCAGCAGCGACCCCGGACAGGGGCGAGCGGAGACCCAGTACTTC.

J is TRBJ1-2 and V is TRBV21-1; TRBD1 is the table's D call and was not checked against the DNA. TRBV21-1 is listed as a pseudogene. There are 15 residues in the CDR3. The chain's CDR3 is CASRELDRDWYGYTF. In nucleotides, the CDR3 is TGTGCCAGCAGGGAACTGGACAGGGACTGGTATGGCTACACCTTC.

The chain couples TRBV6-6 to TRBJ1-5; TRBD1 matches at 9 bases. Trimming removed 4 bases from V and 5 bases from J; junction bases left unmatched: 9. The germline V gene encodes CDR1 MNHNY and CDR2 SVGAGI (reference sequence). The CDR3 has 16 residues. In DNA form, the CDR3 reads TGTGCCAGCAGTTCGGGACAGGGAGGACAGCATCAGCCCCAGCATTTT. Protein: CASSSGQGGQHQPQHF.

The chain carries TRBV19 and TRBJ2-7, with a possible D match to TRBD1 (6 bases). Per germline, CDR1 LNHDA and CDR2 SQIVND (reference sequence). V shed 4 bases and J shed 3 bases, with 13 bases lying between them. The CDR3 sequence is 14 residues long. Here the CDR3 reads CASSNTGSFYEQYF. CDR3 DNA sequence: TGTGCCAGTAGTAATACAGGGTCTTTCTACGAGCAGTACTTC.

V is TRBV5-1 and J is TRBJ2-5; 9 bases agree with TRBD1. V shed 4 bases and J 5 bases; nucleotides not matched to a gene: 6. The CDR3 loop spans 14 amino acids. Germline V CDR1 and CDR2: SGHRS, YFSETQ. This CDR3 is CASSPGTGRETQYF. CDR3 DNA: TGCGCCAGCAGCCCCGGGACAGGGAGGGAGACCCAGTACTTC.